This entry lists 23 T cell receptor beta chains sequenced from one sample in a study of CD8+ T cells in alopecia areata. Treatment given: oral pan-JAK inhibitor, 5-10 mg twice daily. Extracted RNA was reverse transcribed into cDNA, the sequencing template. Some clones are missing from TCRdb's copy, which holds only in-frame ones; the method was immunoSEQ multiplex PCR. The sample includes 200,000 or so clones, 40% to 55% of them seen just once. The sequences come from CD4+ T cells sorted from blood, collected at approximately week 36, from a patient treated with tofacitinib. The source is a human donor with alopecia areata.

The genes are TRBV25-1 and TRBJ2-5, with D maybe TRBD1 (6 bases). Germline V gene sequence: CDR1 MGHDK, CDR2 SYGVNS. V gave up 5 bases and J gave up 0 bases, with 13 bases separating them. CDR3 length: 15 residues. In DNA form, the CDR3 reads TGTGCCAGCAGTTCCACAGGGACATACCAAGAGACCCAGTACTTC. It yields the protein CASSSTGTYQETQYF.

The chain joins TRBV30 to TRBJ1-1, with D tentatively TRBD1 (5 bases). V lost 1 base to trimming and J lost 9 bases, with 9 bases between them. The CDR3 is 11 amino acids. Germline V lookup: CDR1 GTSNPN, CDR2 SVGIG (reference sequence). Written as DNA, the CDR3 is TGTGCCTGGAGTGGATTGGGGCAAGCTTTCTTT. As protein: CAWSGLGQAFF.

This clone was seen a single time. Other DNA sequences within the sample encode an identical CDR3. The chain is built from TRBV7-8 and TRBJ2-3; D is unclear. V gave up 8 bases and J gave up 4 bases, with 10 bases separating them. This CDR3 has 12 residues. The germline V gene encodes CDR1 SGHVS and CDR2 FQNEAQ. The CDR3 is CASSLRADTQYF. The CDR3 nucleotides read TGTGCCAGCTCCCTTAGGGCAGATACGCAGTATTTT.

This clone came up a few times. The chain carries TRBV9 and TRBJ1-1; 8 nucleotides line up with TRBD1. CDR3 length: 14 amino acids. Germline assignment: CDR1 SGDLS and CDR2 YYNGEE. After removal of 3 bases from V and 9 bases from J, the junction contained 10 bases not matched to a gene. In nucleotides, the CDR3 is TGTGCCAGCAGCGAGGGACAGGCCCCCGGCCAAGCTTTCTTT. It codes for CASSEGQAPGQAFF.

The chain carries TRBV7-9 and TRBJ2-7; D uncertain. Trimming stripped 3 bases from V and 2 bases from J, with 2 bases between. The CDR3 has 11 residues. The germline CDR1 and CDR2 sequences are SEHNR and FQNEAQ (reference sequence). The CDR3 coding sequence is TGTGCCAGCAGCTTCACCTACGAGCAGTACTTC. Amino acid sequence: CASSFTYEQYF.

The chain combines TRBV6-6 with TRBJ1-1; 8 bases are shared with TRBD1. The length of the CDR3 is 15 residues. CDR1 and CDR2 from the germline V gene are MNHNY and SVGAGI (reference sequence). V was clipped by 6 bases and J by 4 bases; unmatched bases: 10. The DNA of the CDR3 is TGTGCCAGCAGCTCCATCGGACAGGGAGCCACTGAAGCTTTCTTT. Its protein product is CASSSIGQGATEAFF.

As to this clone: Distinct nucleotide sequences in the sample also encode this CDR3. The rearrangement joins TRBV7-2 to TRBJ2-5; tentative D call: TRBD2 (6 bases). This CDR3 contains 13 residues. The ends were cut back, 1 base at V and 5 bases at J, with 8 bases in the middle. Germline CDR1 SGHTA, CDR2 FQGNSA. The CDR3 loop is CASSLGAGETQYF. CDR3 nucleotide sequence: TGTGCCAGCAGCTTAGGGGCGGGGGAGACCCAGTACTTC.

This clone was recorded a few times. The gene calls are TRBV5-1 and TRBJ2-7, with D possibly matching TRBD2 (6 bases). In germline, CDR1 is SGHRS, CDR2 YFSETQ. The length of the CDR3 is 16 residues. V was cut by 0 bases and J by 5 bases, with 18 bases left in between. In DNA form, the CDR3 reads TGCGCCAGCAGCTTGGTCCCAATCGGGAGCCCCAACGAGCAGTACTTC. This codes for CASSLVPIGSPNEQYF.

This clone was detected a few times. The chain carries TRBV29-1 and TRBJ2-2; TRBD1 or TRBD2 may be the D gene (6 bases each). The V end lost 3 bases, the J end lost 2 bases, and 16 bases lay between the germline ends. Germline V gene sequence: CDR1 SQVTM, CDR2 ANQGSEA. The length of the CDR3 is 16 residues. The CDR3 coding sequence is TGCAGCGTTGATTCGCGTCGGGGGCTAAACACCGGGGAGCTGTTTTTT. Residues: CSVDSRRGLNTGELFF.

This clone has more than one count but fewer than ten. This chain links TRBV15 with TRBJ1-1; 8 positions match TRBD1. CDR3 length: 16 residues. Germline V gene data show CDR1 as LNHNV and CDR2 as YYDKDF (reference sequence). Losses at the gene ends were 0 bases for V and 4 bases for J; bases not matched to a gene: 7. This chain's CDR3 is CATSRDRGTGVTEAFF. The CDR3 DNA sequence: TGTGCCACCAGCAGAGATCGGGGGACAGGAGTCACTGAAGCTTTCTTT.

In this sample, this clone turned up a few times. This chain joins TRBV29-1 and TRBJ2-6; D is unresolved. The CDR3 extends over 14 amino acids. The germline V gene has CDR1 SQVTM and CDR2 ANQGSEA. With 4 bases removed from V and 4 bases from J, the gap between germline ends came to 11 bases. CDR3 DNA sequence: TGCAGCGTTGGTTATGTAGCCGGGGCCAACGTCCTGACTTTC. Its translation: CSVGYVAGANVLTF.

This clone was found a few times. The V call is TRBV7-2, the J call TRBJ2-5; 14 bases agree with TRBD2. The V gene end was trimmed by 5 bases and the J gene end by 5 bases; junction bases not matched to a gene: 13. The CDR3 consists of 18 residues. Germline CDR1 SGHTA, CDR2 FQGNSA. For the CDR3, the DNA is TGTGCCAGCAGCCCTCGACTAGCGGGAGGGTCCAAGAGCGAGACCCAGTACTTC. Residues: CASSPRLAGGSKSETQYF. Full variable domain (remainder filled in from reference TRBV7-2 and TRBJ2-5): GAGVSQSPSNKVTEKGKDVELRCDPISGHTALYWYRQSLGQGLEFLIYFQGNSAPDKSGLPSDRFSAERTGGSVSTLTIQRTQQEDSAVYLCASSPRLAGGSKSETQYFGPGTRLLVL.

J is TRBJ2-3 and V is TRBV29-1; perhaps TRBD1 as D (6 bases). Per the germline V gene, CDR1 is SQVTM and CDR2 is ANQGSEA. Trimming stripped 7 bases from V and 3 bases from J, with 17 bases between. The CDR3 runs 14 residues. Here the CDR3 reads CSGGGGRGTDTQYF. As DNA, the CDR3 is TGCAGCGGGGGTGGGGGCCGTGGTACAGATACGCAGTATTTT.

The V call is TRBV9, the J call TRBJ2-6; the D gene could be TRBD1 or TRBD2 (5 bases each). Germline loops: CDR1 SGDLS, CDR2 YYNGEE. The V end lost 4 bases, the J end lost 4 bases, and 18 bases lay between the germline ends. The CDR3 runs to 17 residues. DNA of the CDR3: TGTGCCAGCAGCTCAGGGACCTCCGGTGGAGGGGCCAACGTCCTGACTTTC. As protein: CASSSGTSGGGANVLTF.

This clone showed up just a few times. This chain links TRBV18 with TRBJ1-1; D call uncertain. V was cut by 5 bases and J by 6 bases, with 16 bases left in between. This CDR3 is built from 14 residues. Germline-derived CDR1 and CDR2 are KGHSH and LQKENI. The DNA for the CDR3 is TGTGCCAGCTCATTGGCTTCCATGGACGCTGAAGCTTTCTTT. It codes for CASSLASMDAEAFF.

The table lists this clone with a few counts. The chain uses TRBV7-9 and TRBJ2-1, with 7 bases fitting TRBD2. CDR1 and CDR2 (germline): SEHNR, FQNEAQ (reference sequence). The CDR3 is 15 amino acids. The V segment lost 5 bases and the J segment 6 bases; nucleotides outside the gene matches: 10. In DNA form, the CDR3 reads TGTGCCAGCAGCCACGGGACTAACCTCGGCAATGAGCAGTTCTTC. This gives the protein CASSHGTNLGNEQFF.

The chain has TRBV7-3 and TRBJ2-5; 11 nucleotides match TRBD2. The trim removed 5 bases at V and 4 bases at J, leaving 6 bases unmatched. This CDR3 has 15 residues. Germline V gene lookup returns CDR1 SGHTA and CDR2 FQGTGA. As DNA, the CDR3 is TGTGCCAGCAGCCGTACTAGCGGGAGTTCAGAGACCCAGTACTTC. It is translated as CASSRTSGSSETQYF.

This clone occurred a few times. The chain combines TRBV30 with TRBJ2-1; perhaps TRBD2 as D (6 bases). Trimming pared 2 bases from V and 8 bases from J, leaving 10 bases between. The CDR3 contains 12 residues. From germline, CDR1 is GTSNPN and CDR2 SVGIG (reference sequence). The chain's CDR3 is CAWSPGVDEQFF. The CDR3 DNA reads TGTGCCTGGAGTCCGGGGGTCGATGAGCAGTTCTTC.

This clone has only a few counts. The chain links TRBV29-1 to TRBJ2-7; 9 bases are shared with TRBD1. There are 13 residues in the CDR3. The germline CDR1 and CDR2 sequences are SQVTM and ANQGSEA. The V gene end was trimmed by 3 bases and the J gene end by 7 bases; junction bases not matched to a gene: 7. Here the CDR3 DNA reads TGCAGCGTTGACCCGGGGACAGGGCGGGAGCAGTACTTC. Translating gives CSVDPGTGREQYF.

This chain links TRBV5-1 with TRBJ2-5, with D perhaps TRBD1 (6 bases). The ends were cut back, 2 bases at V and 1 base at J, with 15 bases in the middle. The CDR3 is 16 amino acids. Germline CDR1 and CDR2: SGHRS and YFSETQ. CDR3 nucleotides: TGCGCCAGCAGCTTAGTGCAGGGGAAAACCCAAGAGACCCAGTACTTC. It translates to CASSLVQGKTQETQYF.

The chain joins TRBV5-4 to TRBJ1-4, with a weak D call TRBD1 (5 bases). Germline CDR1 reads SGHNT; CDR2 reads YYREEE (reference sequence). The CDR3 length is 15 residues. The V and J ends lost 4 bases and 2 bases respectively, with 12 bases between them. CDR3 protein: CASSPAGGTNEKLFF. In nucleotides, the CDR3 is TGTGCCAGCAGCCCCGCCGGGGGGACTAATGAAAAACTGTTTTTT. Based on the CDR3 plus reference TRBV5-4 and TRBJ1-4, the full variable domain is ETGVTQSPTHLIKTRGQQVTLRCSSQSGHNTVSWYQQALGQGPQFIFQYYREEENGRGNFPPRFSGLQFPNYSSELNVNALELDDSALYLCASSPAGGTNEKLFFGSGTQLSVL.

This clone was found a few times. V gene TRBV19 combines with J gene TRBJ1-5; the match to TRBD1 covers 10 bases. J lost 1 base, V lost 4 bases, and 7 bases had no gene match. CDR3 length: 17 amino acids. CDR1 is LNHDA and CDR2 is SQIVND in the germline V gene (reference sequence). CDR3 loop: CASSTRTGGISNQPQHF. The CDR3 region has the DNA TGTGCCAGTAGTACCAGGACAGGGGGTATCAGCAATCAGCCCCAGCATTTT.

The genes are TRBV18 and TRBJ2-1, with TRBD2 as a possible D gene (5 bases). The germline V gene has CDR1 KGHSH and CDR2 LQKENI. The CDR3 is 13 residues long. V lost 8 bases to trimming and J lost 4 bases, with 12 bases between them. Here the CDR3 DNA reads TGTGCCAGCGGGAGCCCTCTGTACAATGAGCAGTTCTTC. Protein: CASGSPLYNEQFF.